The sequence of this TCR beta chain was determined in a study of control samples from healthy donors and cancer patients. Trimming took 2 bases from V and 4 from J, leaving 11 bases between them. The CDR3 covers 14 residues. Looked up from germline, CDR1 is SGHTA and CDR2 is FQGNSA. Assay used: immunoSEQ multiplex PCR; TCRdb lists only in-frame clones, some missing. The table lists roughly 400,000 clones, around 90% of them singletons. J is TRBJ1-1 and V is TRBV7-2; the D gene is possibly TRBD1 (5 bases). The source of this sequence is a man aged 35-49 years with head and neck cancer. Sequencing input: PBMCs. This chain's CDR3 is CASSLQGLTTEAFF. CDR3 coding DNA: TGTGCCAGCAGCTTACAGGGCCTGACCACTGAAGCTTTCTTT.